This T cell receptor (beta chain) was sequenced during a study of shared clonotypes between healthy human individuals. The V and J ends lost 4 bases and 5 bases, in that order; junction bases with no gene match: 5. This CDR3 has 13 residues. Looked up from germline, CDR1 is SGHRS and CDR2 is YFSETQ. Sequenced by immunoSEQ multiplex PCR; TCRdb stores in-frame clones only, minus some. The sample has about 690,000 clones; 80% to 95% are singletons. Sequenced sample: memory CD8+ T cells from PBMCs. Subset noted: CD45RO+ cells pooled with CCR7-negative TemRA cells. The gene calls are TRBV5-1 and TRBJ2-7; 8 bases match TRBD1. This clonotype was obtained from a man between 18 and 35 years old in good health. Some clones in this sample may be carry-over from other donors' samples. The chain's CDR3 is CASSVDRAHEQYF. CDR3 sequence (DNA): TGCGCCAGCAGCGTGGACAGGGCCCACGAGCAGTACTTC.